The clone carrying this T cell receptor beta chain was seen many times. No antigen is known for it. In this cohort, patients with other autoimmune diseases, uncontrolled infections, pregnancy or lactation were excluded. The sample originates from a study of Graves' ophthalmopathy and Graves' hyperthyroidism. Study-wide findings and caveats: It was with 65% to 71% sensitivity and 72.22% specificity that the model predicted ophthalmopathy progression. In blood, most expanded thyroid clonotypes above 0.001 frequency were also detected. A model built from 13 signatures distinguished ophthalmopathy from stable hyperthyroidism with about 86% sensitivity and less than 83% specificity.

This CDR3 region has 16 residues. V was cut by 2 bases and J by 1 base, with 14 bases left in between. Germline V gene lookup returns CDR1 MDHEN and CDR2 SYDVKM. Amplification from RNA transcripts yielded the TCR beta CDR3 regions. HTBI primers were employed in first-round RT-PCR, then a second-round multiplex PCR followed. TCRdb processed the multiplex PCR reads anew with MiXCR; each CDR3 protein has one entry. The sample comprises about 480,000 distinct CDR3 sequences, approximately 15% of which are singletons, and over 8% rests with the top ten. The specimen sequenced was blood. This sequence was found in a woman aged 30 to 39 with Graves' ophthalmopathy. The rearrangement links TRBV28 to TRBJ1-2, with D uncertain. CDR3 sequence reads: CASSLIREVDNYGYTF. The CDR3 nucleotides are TGTGCCAGCAGTTTAATACGGGAGGTGGATAACTATGGCTACACCTTC.